The 29 T cell receptor beta chains in this list originate from one sample, sequenced in a study of control samples from healthy donors and cancer patients. The method was immunoSEQ multiplex PCR; TCRdb's version includes in-frame clones alone and lacks a portion of them. The data hold some 150,000 clones, with around 90% observed a single time. What was sequenced was blood. These receptors were collected from a man between 18 and 29 years old in good health.

The V call is TRBV27, the J call TRBJ1-2, with a tentative D call TRBD1 (6 bases). The CDR3 sequence is 17 residues long. Germline V gives CDR1 MNHEY, CDR2 SMNVEV (reference sequence). The V gene lost 2 bases and the J gene lost 1 base, with 17 bases spanning the gap. This chain's CDR3 is CASSLGRGPLDNYGYTF. CDR3 DNA sequence: TGTGCCAGCAGTTTAGGCAGGGGCCCGTTGGATAACTATGGCTACACCTTC.

The chain is built from TRBV7-9 and TRBJ1-2, with 7 bases matching TRBD1. In germline, CDR1 is SEHNR, CDR2 FQNEAQ (reference sequence). CDR3 length: 14 residues. The V and J ends lost 2 bases and 5 bases, in that order; junction bases with no gene match: 5. CDR3 loop: CASSLRGQSYGYTF. The CDR3 DNA is TGTGCCAGCAGCTTAAGGGGACAGTCGTATGGCTACACCTTC.

The J gene is TRBJ2-5, the V gene TRBV5-1; D may be TRBD1 (5 bases). V gave up 0 bases and J gave up 1 base, with 7 bases separating them. Germline CDR1 is SGHRS and CDR2 is YFSETQ. The CDR3 is 14 residues long. The CDR3 here is CASSLEGIQETQYF. The CDR3 DNA is TGCGCCAGCAGCTTGGAGGGGATCCAAGAGACCCAGTACTTC.

The chain recombines TRBV4-1 with TRBJ2-2; tentative D call: TRBD2 (5 bases). Germline V CDR1 and CDR2: MGHRA, YSYEKL. The CDR3 runs 18 residues. The V end lost 0 bases, the J end lost 1 base, and 15 bases lay between the germline ends. CDR3 bases: TGCGCCAGCAGCCAAGATTTGGGCGGCGGGCTGAACACCGGGGAGCTGTTTTTT. Translated: CASSQDLGGGLNTGELFF.

V usage is TRBV7-9 and J usage is TRBJ2-7; D gene unclear. CDR3 length: 13 residues. CDR1 SEHNR and CDR2 FQNEAQ come from the germline V gene (reference sequence). Trimming pared 4 bases from V and 1 base from J, leaving 8 bases between. DNA for the CDR3: TGTGCCAGCAGCTGGCCTTTTTCCTACGAGCAGTACTTC. Translated: CASSWPFSYEQYF.

This clone was detected only once. This chain connects TRBV7-2 to TRBJ1-6, with D possibly matching TRBD1 (5 bases). V gave up 5 bases and J gave up 6 bases, with 11 bases separating them. This CDR3 has 14 amino acids. Germline CDR1 and CDR2: SGHTA and FQGNSA. This CDR3 is CASSMGRSNSPLHF. For the CDR3, the DNA is TGTGCCAGCAGCATGGGACGGTCTAATTCACCCCTCCACTTT.

This clone was recorded only once. The chain joins TRBV3-1 (or the pseudogene TRBV3-2) to TRBJ2-5; 7 bases map to TRBD1. This CDR3 region has 13 residues. The germline gives CDR1 LGHDT, CDR2 YNNKEL (reference sequence). V trimming: 6 bases; J trimming: 4 bases; junction bases outside the gene matches: 5. The chain's CDR3 is CASSQGEGETQYF. As DNA, the CDR3 is TGTGCCAGCAGTCAGGGGGAAGGAGAGACCCAGTACTTC.

This rearrangement joins TRBV25-1 to TRBJ2-1; perhaps TRBD1 as D (5 bases). Germline assignment: CDR1 MGHDK and CDR2 SYGVNS. V lost 3 bases and J 10 bases, leaving 28 bases between the germline ends. CDR3 size: 18 residues. The CDR3 nucleotides read TGTGCCAGCAGTGATAAGGCCCCCAGGGAAGGTTCATCAGGGGAGCAGTTCTTC. It codes for CASSDKAPREGSSGEQFF.

The rearrangement links TRBV10-3 to TRBJ2-5, with 10 nucleotides matching TRBD2. This CDR3 contains 16 residues. CDR1 is ENHRY and CDR2 is SYGVKD in the germline V gene. Trimming removed 1 base from V and 0 bases from J; junction bases left unmatched: 2. The CDR3 sequence: CAISEFSGGHQETQYF. In DNA, the CDR3 is TGTGCCATCAGTGAGTTTAGCGGGGGGCACCAAGAGACCCAGTACTTC.

V gene TRBV12-3 or TRBV12-4 combines with J gene TRBJ2-4; D might be TRBD1 (6 bases). The V end lost 6 bases, the J end lost 2 bases, and 8 bases lay between the germline ends. The CDR3 spans 13 residues. CDR3 coding DNA: TGTGCCAGCAGCCAGGGGTCCAAAAACATTCAGTACTTC. Its protein is CASSQGSKNIQYF.

This rearrangement joins TRBV30 to TRBJ1-1; 9 nucleotides align to TRBD1. The CDR3 is 15 residues long. Germline CDR1 is GTSNPN and CDR2 is SVGIG (reference sequence). V lost 4 bases, J lost 1 base, and 7 bases stayed unmatched. The CDR3, as DNA: TGTGCCTGGAAACACTTGGACAGGGGGAACACTGAAGCTTTCTTT. It encodes CAWKHLDRGNTEAFF.

V gene TRBV6-1 combines with J gene TRBJ2-3; 8 bases agree with TRBD2. Trimming cost V 1 base and J 0 bases; bases outside gene matches: 3. The CDR3 sequence is 16 residues long. The V gene's germline CDR1 is MNHNS and CDR2 SASEGT. The chain's CDR3 is CASSEGLAQSTDTQYF. CDR3 nucleotide sequence: TGTGCCAGCAGTGAAGGACTAGCGCAGAGCACAGATACGCAGTATTTT.

The chain is built from TRBV7-2 and TRBJ1-6; maybe TRBD1 (5 bases). The V and J ends lost 1 base and 7 bases respectively, with 11 bases between them. This CDR3 contains 15 residues. Germline CDR1 SGHTA, CDR2 FQGNSA. Here the CDR3 DNA reads TGTGCCAGCAGCTTAGGCCCGGGGGAAAATTCACCCCTCCACTTT. Its translation is CASSLGPGENSPLHF.

The chain combines TRBV11-2 with TRBJ1-2, with D unresolved. Trimming shortened V by 1 base and J by 0 bases, and 6 bases separated the two germline ends. The CDR3 sequence is 14 residues long. Per germline, CDR1 SGHAT and CDR2 FQNNGV. CDR3 region: CASSLGAANYGYTF. The DNA of the CDR3 is TGTGCCAGCAGCTTAGGAGCCGCTAACTATGGCTACACCTTC.

V usage is TRBV7-9 and J usage is TRBJ2-1; tentative D call: TRBD1 (5 bases). The CDR3 is 13 residues long. Germline CDR1 SEHNR, CDR2 FQNEAQ (reference sequence). Trimming cost V 5 bases and J 8 bases, with 13 bases left between them. The CDR3 DNA sequence: TGTGCCAGCAGCGCCCCGTGGGGCGATGAGCAGTTCTTC. It specifies CASSAPWGDEQFF.

This clone was seen only once. The chain carries TRBV6-5 and TRBJ2-7, with D possibly called TRBD1 or TRBD2 (5 bases each). The CDR3 is 13 residues long. V shed 6 bases and J shed 6 bases, with 15 bases lying between them. The germline V gene encodes CDR1 MNHEY and CDR2 SVGAGI. The CDR3 coding sequence is TGTGCCAGCAGCCGCAGGGAGCTAGGCGAGCAGTACTTC. Translation: CASSRRELGEQYF.

The chain is built from TRBV27 and TRBJ1-4, with D uncertain. The CDR3 totals 14 residues. The ends were cut back, 10 bases at V and 0 bases at J, with 12 bases in the middle. Germline-derived CDR1 and CDR2 are MNHEY and SMNVEV (reference sequence). This chain's CDR3 is CATRIVATNEKLFF. DNA for the CDR3: TGTGCCACCAGGATAGTTGCAACTAATGAAAAACTGTTTTTT.

V usage is TRBV7-2 and J usage is TRBJ2-2; D gene ambiguous. CDR3 size: 15 residues. Trimming cost V 2 bases and J 4 bases, with 11 bases left between them. The V gene's germline CDR1 is SGHTA and CDR2 FQGNSA. CDR3 sequence: CASSLWVAPTGELFF. CDR3 nucleotides: TGTGCCAGCAGCTTATGGGTTGCGCCCACCGGGGAGCTGTTTTTT.

This clone was seen a handful of times. The DNA for the CDR3 is TGTGCCAGCACCGAGTACAGGGGTGGGGCCAACGTCCTGACTTTC. As protein: CASTEYRGGANVLTF. The chain couples TRBV2 to TRBJ2-6, with 7 bases fitting TRBD1. The trim removed 7 bases at V and 3 bases at J, leaving 6 bases unmatched. The germline gives CDR1 SNHLY, CDR2 FYNNEI. This CDR3 comprises 15 residues. Based on the CDR3 plus reference TRBV2 and TRBJ2-6, the full variable domain is EPEVTQTPSHQVTQMGQEVILRCVPISNHLYFYWYRQILGQKVEFLVSFYNNEISEKSEIFDDQFSVERPDGSNFTLKIRSTKLEDSAMYFCASTEYRGGANVLTFGAGSRLTVL.

This rearrangement joins TRBV4-2 to TRBJ2-7; the D gene is possibly TRBD2 (5 bases). From germline, CDR1 is LGHNA and CDR2 YNFKEQ. The CDR3 is 14 residues long. Trimming removed 1 base from V and 3 bases from J, with 10 bases in between. CDR3 DNA: TGTGCCAGCAGCCAAGGAGGGTCCGTCTACGAGCAGTACTTC. Encoded protein: CASSQGGSVYEQYF.

J is TRBJ1-5 and V is TRBV7-3; D unclear. Germline assignment: CDR1 SGHTA and CDR2 FQGTGA. V was clipped by 5 bases and J by 6 bases, with 2 bases between them. The CDR3 loop spans 10 amino acids. The CDR3, as DNA: TGTGCCAGCAGCCGTCAGCCCCAGCATTTT. Translating gives CASSRQPQHF.

The CDR3 nucleotides are TGTGCCAGCAGCCAGCCCCCGGGATCCGGGTCACCCCTCCACTTT. It specifies CASSQPPGSGSPLHF. This chain links TRBV6-5 with TRBJ1-6; D remains ambiguous. CDR3 size: 15 residues. Germline CDR1 MNHEY, CDR2 SVGAGI. V dropped 6 bases and J dropped 10 bases, with 19 bases sitting between them.

The rearrangement links TRBV28 to TRBJ1-3; D may be TRBD1 (6 bases). CDR3 length: 16 residues. V was cut by 4 bases and J by 0 bases, with 13 bases left in between. Germline V gene sequence: CDR1 MDHEN, CDR2 SYDVKM. The CDR3 here is CASSSQGTNSGNTIYF. The DNA of the CDR3 is TGTGCCAGCAGTTCGCAGGGGACAAACTCTGGAAACACCATATATTTT.

CDR3 nucleotides: TGTGCCAGCAGCCGGATGGGACTAGAGACCTACGAGCAGTACTTC. Its protein is CASSRMGLETYEQYF. The chain carries TRBV5-4 and TRBJ2-7; 8 bases match TRBD2. J lost 2 bases, V lost 4 bases, and 8 bases had no gene match. This CDR3 has 15 amino acids. Germline-derived CDR1 and CDR2 are SGHNT and YYREEE (reference sequence).

This chain uses TRBV7-2 with TRBJ2-7, with 10 bases that match TRBD2. With V trimmed by 5 bases and J by 2 bases, 9 bases remained unmatched. Germline V lookup: CDR1 SGHTA, CDR2 FQGNSA. CDR3 length: 16 amino acids. The CDR3 nucleotides read TGTGCCAGCAGCACCGCCGGGACTAGCGCAACCTACGAGCAGTACTTC. This sequence encodes CASSTAGTSATYEQYF.

V is TRBV18 and J is TRBJ1-2; D call uncertain. Germline V gene lookup returns CDR1 KGHSH and CDR2 LQKENI. With 3 bases removed from V and 8 bases from J, the gap between germline ends came to 13 bases. The CDR3 covers 13 residues. The DNA for the CDR3 is TGTGCCAGCTCACCCGACGCCTTCGTAGGCTACACCTTC. Amino acid sequence: CASSPDAFVGYTF.

This chain connects TRBV6-6 to TRBJ1-4; D possibly corresponds to TRBD1 (5 bases). The CDR3 extends over 14 amino acids. V lost 2 bases, J lost 8 bases, and 12 bases lay in between. CDR1 is MNHNY, CDR2 SVGAGI, per germline (reference sequence). The CDR3, as DNA: TGTGCCAGCAGTTACCGGGACGGGAGGGAAAAACTGTTTTTT. It encodes CASSYRDGREKLFF.

V gene TRBV7-6 combines with J gene TRBJ2-7, with D uncertain. From germline, CDR1 is SGHVS and CDR2 FNYEAQ. The V and J ends lost 1 base and 2 bases respectively, with 15 bases between them. The CDR3 sequence is 16 residues long. CDR3: CASSLEYSRNPYEQYF. As DNA, the CDR3 is TGTGCCAGCAGCTTAGAGTACAGTCGTAATCCCTACGAGCAGTACTTC.

This chain uses TRBV29-1 with TRBJ2-1, with 11 positions matching TRBD2. This CDR3 region has 13 residues. The junction had 3 bases not matched to a gene; V was cut back by 5 bases and J by 6 bases. CDR1 is SQVTM and CDR2 is ANQGSEA in the germline V gene. For the CDR3, the DNA is TGCAGCGTTTTAGCGGGGGGGCTCAATGAGCAGTTCTTC. It yields the protein CSVLAGGLNEQFF.